The entry below describes one T cell receptor (beta chain). This entry belongs to a study of response to subunit inactivated influenza vaccine. TCRdb processed the RT-PCR reads anew with MiXCR; each CDR3 protein has one entry. The sample includes around 650,000 distinct CDR3 sequences, 15% to 18% seen only once; the top ten take 11%. The V and J ends lost 7 bases and 5 bases, in that order; junction bases with no gene match: 23. The CDR3 runs to 19 residues. The V gene's germline CDR1 is SGHRS and CDR2 YFSETQ. The material was PBMCs from blood, obtained about 13 days after vaccination. This rearrangement joins TRBV5-1 to TRBJ2-2; TRBD1 agrees at 7 bases. The sequence came from a man aged 50 to 60 who received an inactivated influenza vaccine. This CDR3 reads CASFGTPGTVLEGTGELFF. The CDR3, as DNA: TGCGCCAGCTTCGGAACACCCGGGACAGTACTCGAGGGGACCGGGGAGCTGTTTTTT.